These T cell receptor beta chains were read from a single sample in a study of T cell responses to AZD1222 COVID-19 vaccine. Produced via immunoSEQ multiplex PCR; TCRdb's table is partial and in-frame only. The sample lists over 100,000 clones, over 75% occurring once. The specimen was peripheral blood, collected on day 0 of AZD1222 vaccination. These receptor sequences come from an adult in good health. Both conserved end residues are part of each CDR3. D genes are given only for firm matches. The listing skips clone size in some rows; elsewhere it reads once, few, many or a size class.

.	TRBV19	.	TRBJ2-2	TGTGCCAGTAGTATAATCGGTCGGAGAAGAGGGGGGAACACCGGGGAGCTGTTTTTT	CASSIIGRRRGGNTGELFF
TRBD1	TRBV10-3	.	TRBJ2-7	TGTGCCATCAGTGGCACCGGGACAGCCACGCGTTCGGCAAACGAGCAGTACTTC	CAISGTGTATRSANEQYF
TRBD2	TRBV5-4	.	TRBJ2-2	TGTGCCAGCAGCTTGGTGGGCGGGAGGGATACCGGGGAGCTGTTTTTT	CASSLVGGRDTGELFF
TRBD2	TRBV18	.	TRBJ2-3	TGTGCCAGCTCACTGACCGGGACTAGCGGAACAGATACGCAGTATTTT	CASSLTGTSGTDTQYF
TRBD2	TRBV18	.	TRBJ2-2	TGTGCCAGCTCACCACGACTAGCGGGGGGCACCGGGGAGCTGTTTTTT	CASSPRLAGGTGELFF
.	TRBV7-8	.	TRBJ2-2	TGTGCCAGCAGCTTAGGAGGGGACACCGGGGAGCTGTTTTTT	CASSLGGDTGELFF
.	TRBV5-4	.	TRBJ1-6	TGTGCCAGCAGCTTGGTTGGGACGCATAATTCACCCCTCCACTTT	CASSLVGTHNSPLHF
.	TRBV4-1	.	TRBJ2-1	TGCGCCAGCAGCCAAGAGCCGGATGAGCAGTTCTTC	CASSQEPDEQFF
.	TRBV27	.	TRBJ1-4	TGTGCCAGCAGTGTAGGGATACGGGAAAAACTGTTTTTT	CASSVGIREKLFF
TRBD1	TRBV18	.	TRBJ1-5	TGTGCCAGCTCAACGGGTGGGACAGTGGAATTTAGCAATCAGCCCCAGCATTTT	CASSTGGTVEFSNQPQHF
.	TRBV10-3	.	TRBJ2-5	TGTGCCATCAGTGAGTTGGGGCCCCAGTACTTC	CAISELGPQYF
.	TRBV6-5	.	TRBJ1-1	TGTGCCAGCACCTCGACGGAGAACACTGAAGCTTTCTTT	CASTSTENTEAFF
.	TRBV6-1	.	TRBJ1-2	TGTGCCAGCAGTGAAGCGGGGGAGGCGAACTATGGCTACACCTTC	CASSEAGEANYGYTF
.	TRBV19	few	TRBJ1-6	TGTGCCAGTAGATCCGACGCCAGGGGAAATTCACCCCTCCACTTT	CASRSDARGNSPLHF
TRBD2	TRBV4-2	.	TRBJ2-7	TGTGCCAGCAGCCAAGGACGACCGGGACTAGCGGGGGGGCGGTCCTACGAGCAGTACTTC	CASSQGRPGLAGGRSYEQYF
TRBD1	TRBV5-4	.	TRBJ2-3	TGTGCCAGCAGCTTCCGGGACAGGGGTTTAAATACGCAGTATTTT	CASSFRDRGLNTQYF
.	TRBV11-3	.	TRBJ2-2	TGTGCCAGCAGCTTAGAAGCGACTCCGTTAGGCGGGGAGCTGTTTTTT	CASSLEATPLGGELFF
.	TRBV7-6	.	TRBJ2-1	TGTGCCAGCAGCTGGGCGGGGCGAGTGGACAATGAGCAGTTCTTC	CASSWAGRVDNEQFF
.	TRBV6-6	.	TRBJ2-3	TGTGCCAGCAGTTACGGGGACTCCTTCACAGATACGCAGTATTTT	CASSYGDSFTDTQYF
.	TRBV24-1	.	TRBJ2-2	TGTGCCACCAGTGATTTCAGGTATGTAAACACCGGGGAGCTGTTTTTT	CATSDFRYVNTGELFF
.	TRBV25-1	few	TRBJ1-6	TGTGCCAGCAGTGAATTCCCAGGGACGCGGGGGAATTCACCCCTCCACTTT	CASSEFPGTRGNSPLHF
TRBD1	TRBV29-1	.	TRBJ1-2	TGCAGCGTCGTCACGACAGGGGCCTATGGCTACACCTTC	CSVVTTGAYGYTF
.	TRBV30	once	TRBJ2-5	TGTGCCTGGAGTCCCAGACCCGAGACCCAGTACTTC	CAWSPRPETQYF
.	TRBV7-2	.	TRBJ2-5	TGTGCCAGCAGCCACTGGGGGGGGGCCACGAGTGAGACCCAGTACTTC	CASSHWGGATSETQYF
TRBD2	TRBV19	.	TRBJ2-5	TGTGCCAGTAGTATAGGGTCCCTAGCGGGGCTACAAGAGACCCAGTACTTC	CASSIGSLAGLQETQYF
.	TRBV11-2	.	TRBJ2-2	TGTGCCAGCAGCTTAGCCTCTGGGGTCTCCGGGGAGCTGTTTTTT	CASSLASGVSGELFF
.	TRBV3-1/TRBV3-2	.	TRBJ2-5	TGTGCCAGCAGTCCTACCGGGACTTCGCAAGAGACCCAGTACTTC	CASSPTGTSQETQYF
.	TRBV6-5	.	TRBJ2-3	TGTGCCAGCAGTTACTCGTCTTCTCTCACAGATACGCAGTATTTT	CASSYSSSLTDTQYF
.	TRBV7-9	.	TRBJ2-1	TGTGCCAGCAGCCCAGGAGCTTGGGATAATGAGCAGTTCTTC	CASSPGAWDNEQFF
TRBD2	TRBV7-3	.	TRBJ2-1	TGTGCCAGCAGCTTAGAGCTAGCGGGAGATTACAATGAGCAGTTCTTC	CASSLELAGDYNEQFF
.	TRBV7-9	.	TRBJ2-2	TGTGCCAGCAGCTTAGGAGGCAGGGAGCTGTTTTTT	CASSLGGRELFF
.	TRBV24-1	few	TRBJ1-5	TGTGCCACCAGTGGGACTGCCTGGGGTGGCAATCAGCCCCAGCATTTT	CATSGTAWGGNQPQHF
.	TRBV21-1	.	TRBJ1-2	TGTGCCAGCAGCAGGACAGGGGGTCAAACATGGTACCGCTACACCTTC	CASSRTGGQTWYRYTF
TRBD1	TRBV25-1	.	TRBJ1-1	TGTGCCAGCAGTGCCGACAGGGGGCGGAACACTGAAGCTTTCTTT	CASSADRGRNTEAFF
.	TRBV14	.	TRBJ1-2	TGTGCCAGCAGCCAATGGGGGATACAGGGTATCTATGGCTACACCTTC	CASSQWGIQGIYGYTF
.	TRBV5-4	.	TRBJ1-2	TGTGCCAGCAGCTTGGCAGGGACCTATGGCTACACCTTC	CASSLAGTYGYTF
.	TRBV7-3	.	TRBJ1-1	TGTGCCAGCAGCCCACAGGGTTGGACTGAAGCTTTCTTT	CASSPQGWTEAFF